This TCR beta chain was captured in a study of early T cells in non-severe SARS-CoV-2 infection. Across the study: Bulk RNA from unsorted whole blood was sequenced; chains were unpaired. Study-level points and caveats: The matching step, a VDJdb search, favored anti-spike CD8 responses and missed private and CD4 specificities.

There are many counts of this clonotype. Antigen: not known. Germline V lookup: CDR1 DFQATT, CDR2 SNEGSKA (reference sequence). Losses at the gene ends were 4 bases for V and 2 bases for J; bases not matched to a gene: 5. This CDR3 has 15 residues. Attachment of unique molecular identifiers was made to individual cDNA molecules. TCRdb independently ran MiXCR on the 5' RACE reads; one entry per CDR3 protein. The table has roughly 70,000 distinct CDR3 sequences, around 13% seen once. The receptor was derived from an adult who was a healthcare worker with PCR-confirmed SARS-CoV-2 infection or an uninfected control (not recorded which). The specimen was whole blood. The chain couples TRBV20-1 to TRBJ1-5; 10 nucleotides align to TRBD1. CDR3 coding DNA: TGCAGTGCTATCCCTGGGACAGGGGGCAATCAGCCCCAGCATTTT. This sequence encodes CSAIPGTGGNQPQHF.